The TCR beta chain under discussion was sequenced for a study of T cell repertoires in cytomegalovirus infection. CDR1 is SGHVS and CDR2 is FNYEAQ in the germline V gene. V shed 4 bases and J 1 base; nucleotides not matched to a gene: 7. There are 16 residues in the CDR3. TCRdb used MiXCR to reprocess the reads, holding one entry per CDR3 protein. Of about 920,000 distinct CDR3 sequences in the sample, around 30% are singletons; the top ten hold about 14%. This clonotype was counted many times. The antigen remains undetermined. The clonotype originates from a human donor in good health (CMV status not recorded). Some clones in this sample may be carry-over from other donors' samples. This sample comprised cultured CD8+ T cells from PBMCs, obtained from culture after CMV antigen stimulation. This chain links TRBV7-6 with TRBJ2-5; 9 nucleotides line up with TRBD2. Written as DNA, the CDR3 is TGTGCCAGCAGCTCCCATGGGCGGGGGGGCCAAGAGACCCAGTACTTC. As protein: CASSSHGRGGQETQYF.